Shown below are 24 T cell receptor beta chains from a single sample sequenced in a study of cytomegalovirus exposure and HLA in healthy donors. Data came from immunoSEQ multiplex PCR; TCRdb stores just in-frame clones and leaves some out. The data contain 120,000 or so clones, around 89% of them seen just once; the ten biggest clones take up 1.4% to 1.5%. The specimen was PBMCs. The receptor source for this set is a woman in her thirties in good health and CMV-seropositive.

The chain combines TRBV28 with TRBJ1-3; TRBD1 aligns across 9 bases. Trimming cost V 6 bases and J 4 bases; bases outside gene matches: 7. Germline CDR1 is MDHEN and CDR2 is SYDVKM. There are 15 residues in the CDR3. The chain's CDR3 is CASRGQGGGGNTIYF. CDR3 nucleotide sequence: TGTGCCAGCAGGGGACAGGGAGGAGGAGGAAACACCATATATTTT.

The chain links TRBV7-6 to TRBJ2-1; 7 bases are a match to TRBD1. The CDR3 runs to 16 residues. V trimming: 0 bases; J trimming: 4 bases; junction bases outside the gene matches: 6. In germline, CDR1 is SGHVS, CDR2 FNYEAQ. DNA of the CDR3: TGTGCCAGCAGCTTAGCCGAGGGGGCGAGGTACAATGAGCAGTTCTTC. It codes for CASSLAEGARYNEQFF.

The chain links TRBV9 to TRBJ1-3; D gene uncertain. The CDR3 consists of 15 residues. Germline V CDR1 and CDR2: SGDLS, YYNGEE. With 0 bases removed from V and 0 bases from J, the gap between germline ends came to 7 bases. The CDR3 nucleotides are TGTGCCAGCAGCGTAGGGCCGCACTCTGGAAACACCATATATTTT. Protein sequence: CASSVGPHSGNTIYF.

V gene TRBV6-5 combines with J gene TRBJ2-4, with 9 bases matching TRBD1. The junction had 10 bases not matched to a gene; V was cut back by 3 bases and J by 10 bases. Looked up from germline, CDR1 is MNHEY and CDR2 is SVGAGI. The CDR3 runs to 15 residues. DNA for the CDR3: TGTGCCAGCAGTTATCAGGACAGGGGCCAGATGATTCAGTACTTC. Amino acids: CASSYQDRGQMIQYF.

In DNA form, the CDR3 reads TGTGCCAGCAGGGAAGGGTCGGGCAGGGGTAGCAATCAGCCCCAGCATTTT. This encodes CASREGSGRGSNQPQHF. This rearrangement joins TRBV28 to TRBJ1-5; D possibly corresponds to TRBD1 (6 bases). CDR3 size: 17 residues. Trimming took off 6 bases at V and 0 bases at J, with 18 bases between the two ends. Germline V gene lookup returns CDR1 MDHEN and CDR2 SYDVKM. Based on the CDR3 plus reference TRBV28 and TRBJ1-5, the full variable domain is DVKVTQSSRYLVKRTGEKVFLECVQDMDHENMFWYRQDPGLGLRLIYFSYDVKMKEKGDIPEGYSVSREKKERFSLILESASTNQTSMYLCASREGSGRGSNQPQHFGDGTRLSIL.

In the case of this clone: Distinct nucleotide sequences in the sample also encode this CDR3. CDR3: CAWRGQGATEAFF. The CDR3 nucleotides are TGTGCCTGGAGGGGACAGGGGGCGACTGAAGCTTTCTTT. The genes are TRBV30 and TRBJ1-1; TRBD1 agrees at 12 bases. The ends lost 3 bases at V and 5 bases at J; junction bases unmatched: 1. The CDR3 loop spans 13 amino acids. Germline CDR1 and CDR2: GTSNPN and SVGIG (reference sequence).

CDR3 protein: CASSRIQGANGYTF. CDR3 nucleotide sequence: TGCGCCAGCAGCCGCATACAGGGGGCGAATGGCTACACCTTC. This sequence joins TRBV4-3 and TRBJ1-2; 9 bases are a match to TRBD1. Trimming at V came to 4 bases and at J to 6 bases, leaving 6 bases not matched to a gene. The germline gives CDR1 LGHNA, CDR2 YSLEER. The CDR3 runs 14 residues.

Turning to this clone: Distinct nucleotide sequences in the sample also encode this CDR3. The V call is TRBV7-9, the J call TRBJ2-7; possible D gene TRBD2, 5 bases. This CDR3 has 14 amino acids. Germline loops: CDR1 SEHNR, CDR2 FQNEAQ (reference sequence). Trimming took off 4 bases at V and 2 bases at J, with 12 bases between the two ends. CDR3 loop: CASSSAGVTYEQYF. The CDR3 DNA sequence: TGTGCCAGCAGCTCAGCCGGGGTCACCTACGAGCAGTACTTC.

The V call is TRBV19, the J call TRBJ2-3, with D perhaps TRBD2 (5 bases). Germline CDR1 reads LNHDA; CDR2 reads SQIVND (reference sequence). With 8 bases removed from V and 5 bases from J, the gap between germline ends came to 14 bases. This CDR3 comprises 13 residues. As DNA, the CDR3 is TGTGCCAGTCGTACCTTAAGCGGAGATACGCAGTATTTT. Encoded protein: CASRTLSGDTQYF.

This clone appeared once. The chain couples TRBV11-3 to TRBJ1-1; possibly TRBD1 for D (6 bases). The ends were cut back, 3 bases at V and 1 base at J, with 15 bases in the middle. Germline V gives CDR1 SGHNT, CDR2 YENEEA. CDR3 length: 16 amino acids. The CDR3 region has the DNA TGTGCCAGCAGCTTCCTCAAATCAGGGGAGAACACTGAAGCTTTCTTT. It is translated as CASSFLKSGENTEAFF.

The chain joins TRBV27 to TRBJ2-5, with 7 positions matching TRBD2. The CDR3 consists of 17 residues. Germline trimming cut 0 bases from V and 2 bases from J; bases unmatched to any gene: 9. Germline V gene lookup returns CDR1 MNHEY and CDR2 SMNVEV (reference sequence). CDR3 bases: TGTGCCAGCAGTTTATCCACAGCGGGGAGGGAACAAGAGACCCAGTACTTC. It yields the protein CASSLSTAGREQETQYF.

As DNA, the CDR3 is TGTGCCAGCAGTTACTCGACGGGGACAGGGGGTAACATTCAGTACTTC. Residues: CASSYSTGTGGNIQYF. J is TRBJ2-4 and V is TRBV6-5; 11 nucleotides align to TRBD1. CDR1 is MNHEY and CDR2 is SVGAGI in the germline V gene. V gave up 0 bases and J gave up 7 bases; unmatched junction bases: 5. The CDR3 covers 16 residues.

The chain has TRBV18 and TRBJ2-7, with TRBD1 identical over 9 bases. The germline CDR1 and CDR2 sequences are KGHSH and LQKENI. The CDR3 contains 13 residues. The V gene end was trimmed by 6 bases and the J gene end by 5 bases; junction bases not matched to a gene: 5. The CDR3 sequence: CASSTGQGNEQYF. As DNA, the CDR3 is TGTGCCAGCTCGACGGGACAGGGAAACGAGCAGTACTTC.

The chain uses TRBV9 and TRBJ2-7; TRBD1 matches at 9 bases. J was trimmed by 1 base and V by 0 bases; bases with no gene match: 2. The CDR3 loop spans 15 amino acids. Germline CDR1 reads SGDLS; CDR2 reads YYNGEE. CDR3 residues: CASSVGGQGSYEQYF. In DNA form, the CDR3 reads TGTGCCAGCAGCGTAGGTGGACAGGGGTCCTACGAGCAGTACTTC.

CDR3 bases: TGTGCCACCAGCAGAGAAACAGGGTCCACAGATACGCAGTATTTT. It yields the protein CATSRETGSTDTQYF. V gene TRBV15 combines with J gene TRBJ2-3, with D possibly being TRBD1 (6 bases). There are 15 residues in the CDR3. Germline CDR1 and CDR2: LNHNV and YYDKDF (reference sequence). V lost 0 bases and J lost 2, with 9 bases in between.

CDR3 bases: TGCGCCAGCAGCCAGAGCGCAGGGACTAGCGAAACAGATACGCAGTATTTT. The encoded protein is CASSQSAGTSETDTQYF. The chain is built from TRBV4-3 and TRBJ2-3; TRBD2 aligns across 10 bases. The CDR3 totals 17 residues. V dropped 3 bases and J dropped 3; count of bases not matched to a gene: 9. The germline gives CDR1 LGHNA, CDR2 YSLEER.

The V and J genes are TRBV4-2 and TRBJ1-1; D uncertain. This CDR3 region has 13 residues. Germline lookup yields CDR1 LGHNA and CDR2 YNFKEQ. Trimming took off 0 bases at V and 11 bases at J, with 13 bases between the two ends. The CDR3 region is CASSQDRREFAFF. The DNA of the CDR3 is TGTGCCAGCAGCCAAGATCGTCGGGAGTTCGCTTTCTTT.

The rearrangement uses TRBV7-9 and TRBJ2-7; TRBD2 might be the D (6 bases). This CDR3 is 15 amino acids long. Looked up from germline, CDR1 is SEHNR and CDR2 is FQNEAQ (reference sequence). V lost 5 bases and J lost 3, with 17 bases in between. CDR3 DNA: TGTGCCAGCAGCCCCCCTGGAGGGATTATCTACGAGCAGTACTTC. Residues: CASSPPGGIIYEQYF.

The V call is TRBV6-1, the J call TRBJ2-7, with 8 bases matching TRBD1. This CDR3 is 16 amino acids long. Trimming cost V 3 bases and J 1 base; bases outside gene matches: 8. Germline V gene sequence: CDR1 MNHNS, CDR2 SASEGT. For the CDR3, the DNA is TGTGCCAGCAGTGATAGGACAGGGTCGGCGTCCTACGAGCAGTACTTC. It encodes CASSDRTGSASYEQYF.

V gene TRBV28 combines with J gene TRBJ2-7; D is unclear. V lost 7 bases to trimming and J lost 6 bases, with 13 bases between them. The CDR3 covers 12 residues. Per the germline V gene, CDR1 is MDHEN and CDR2 is SYDVKM. The CDR3 reads CASKSSSGEQYF. CDR3 nucleotides: TGTGCCAGCAAGTCCAGCTCGGGCGAGCAGTACTTC.

V and J are TRBV15 and TRBJ2-7; D perhaps matches TRBD1 (5 bases). Between the trimmed V and J ends, which lost 0 bases and 3 bases, there was a span of 6 bases. Per germline, CDR1 LNHNV and CDR2 YYDKDF (reference sequence). This CDR3 spans 13 amino acids. The CDR3 DNA follows: TGTGCCACCAGCAGAGATAGGGGCTACGAGCAGTACTTC. It is translated as CATSRDRGYEQYF.

The table lists this clone with a count of one. V and J are TRBV6-6 and TRBJ2-3; 9 bases line up with TRBD2. The CDR3 sequence is 15 residues long. The germline V gene encodes CDR1 MNHNY and CDR2 SVGAGI (reference sequence). Unmatched junction bases numbered 7, after V lost 7 bases and J lost 2 bases. CDR3: CASTILAGVTDTQYF. CDR3 nucleotides: TGTGCCAGCACCATATTAGCGGGGGTCACAGATACGCAGTATTTT.

The chain is built from TRBV4-3 and TRBJ1-1; D perhaps matches TRBD1 (5 bases). The V end lost 1 base, the J end lost 0 bases, and 12 bases lay between the germline ends. The germline V gene has CDR1 LGHNA and CDR2 YSLEER. This CDR3 comprises 16 residues. The CDR3 region is CASSQGARGVNTEAFF. CDR3 coding DNA: TGCGCCAGCAGCCAAGGGGCCCGGGGGGTGAACACTGAAGCTTTCTTT.

V and J are TRBV15 and TRBJ2-7; D possibly corresponds to TRBD2 (5 bases). The CDR3 sequence is 16 residues long. V lost 3 bases and J 0 bases, leaving 15 bases between the germline ends. Germline V gene data show CDR1 as LNHNV and CDR2 as YYDKDF (reference sequence). This CDR3 is CATSRRVGVSSYEQYF. CDR3 nucleotide sequence: TGTGCCACCAGCAGGAGAGTGGGAGTCAGCTCCTACGAGCAGTACTTC.